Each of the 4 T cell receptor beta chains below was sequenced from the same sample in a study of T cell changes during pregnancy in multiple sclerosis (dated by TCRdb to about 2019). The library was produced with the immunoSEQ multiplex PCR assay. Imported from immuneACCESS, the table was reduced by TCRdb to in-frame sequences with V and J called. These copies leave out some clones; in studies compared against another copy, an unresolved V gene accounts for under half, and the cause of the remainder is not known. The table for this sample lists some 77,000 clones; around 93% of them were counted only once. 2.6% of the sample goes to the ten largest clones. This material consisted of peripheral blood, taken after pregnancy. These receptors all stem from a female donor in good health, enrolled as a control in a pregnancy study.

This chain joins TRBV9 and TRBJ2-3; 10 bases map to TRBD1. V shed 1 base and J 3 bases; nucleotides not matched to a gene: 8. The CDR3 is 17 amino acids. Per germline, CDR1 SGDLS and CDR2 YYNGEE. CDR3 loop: CASSVSLDRGWTDTQYF. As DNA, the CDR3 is TGTGCCAGCAGCGTATCGCTGGACAGGGGGTGGACAGATACGCAGTATTTT.

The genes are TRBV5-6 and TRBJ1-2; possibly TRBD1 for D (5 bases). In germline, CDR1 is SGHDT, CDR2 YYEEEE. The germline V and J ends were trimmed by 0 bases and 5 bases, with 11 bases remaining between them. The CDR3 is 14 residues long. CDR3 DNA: TGTGCCAGCAGCTTGGAGGGACTATCATATGGCTACACCTTC. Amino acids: CASSLEGLSYGYTF.

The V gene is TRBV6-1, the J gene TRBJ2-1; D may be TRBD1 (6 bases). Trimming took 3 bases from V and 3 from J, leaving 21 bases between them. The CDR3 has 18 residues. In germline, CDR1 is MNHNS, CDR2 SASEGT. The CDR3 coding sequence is TGTGCCAGCAGTGATGCGGCGTGGGGGCTAGCAGACTACAATGAGCAGTTCTTC. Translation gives CASSDAAWGLADYNEQFF.

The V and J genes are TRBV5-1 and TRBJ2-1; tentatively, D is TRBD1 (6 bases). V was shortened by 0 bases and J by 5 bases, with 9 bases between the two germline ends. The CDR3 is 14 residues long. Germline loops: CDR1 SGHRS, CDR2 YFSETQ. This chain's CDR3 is CASSLGQENNEQFF. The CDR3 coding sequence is TGCGCCAGCAGCTTGGGACAGGAGAACAATGAGCAGTTCTTC.